This T cell receptor beta chain stems from a study of T cell changes during pregnancy in multiple sclerosis. The CDR3 runs to 11 residues. The V and J ends lost 5 bases and 5 bases respectively, with 6 bases between them. Germline CDR1 is SGHNT and CDR2 is YENEEA. Only in-frame clones appear in the TCRdb table, and some are missing; sequencing was by immunoSEQ multiplex PCR. Of about 110,000 clones in the sample, 91% were seen once. The chain joins TRBV11-3 to TRBJ2-5; tentatively, D is TRBD1 (6 bases). The sequencing used peripheral blood, collected after pregnancy. The receptor's source is a female donor with multiple sclerosis, enrolled in a pregnancy study. CDR3 DNA: TGTGCCAGCAGCCAGGGGGAGACCCAGTACTTC. Translation: CASSQGETQYF.